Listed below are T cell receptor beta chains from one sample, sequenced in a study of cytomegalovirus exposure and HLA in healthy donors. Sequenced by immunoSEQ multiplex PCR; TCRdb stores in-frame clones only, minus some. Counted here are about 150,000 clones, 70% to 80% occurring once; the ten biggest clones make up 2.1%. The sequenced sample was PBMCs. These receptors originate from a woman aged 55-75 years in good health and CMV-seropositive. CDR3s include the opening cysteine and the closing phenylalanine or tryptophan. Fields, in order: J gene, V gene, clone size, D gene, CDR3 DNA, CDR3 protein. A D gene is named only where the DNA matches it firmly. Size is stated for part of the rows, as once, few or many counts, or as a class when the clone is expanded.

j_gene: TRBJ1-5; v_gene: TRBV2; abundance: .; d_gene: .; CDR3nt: TGTGCCAGCAGTGATCGAGGCACCCAGCCCCAGCATTTT; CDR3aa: CASSDRGTQPQHF
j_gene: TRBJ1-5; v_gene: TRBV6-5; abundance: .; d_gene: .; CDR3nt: TGTGCCAGCAGACCGGACAGACATAGCAATCAGCCCCAGCATTTT; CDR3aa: CASRPDRHSNQPQHF
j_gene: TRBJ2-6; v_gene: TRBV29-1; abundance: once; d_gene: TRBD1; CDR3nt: TGCAGCGTTAGCCAGGGGGCGGGTGGGGCCAACGTCCTGACTTTC; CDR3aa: CSVSQGAGGANVLTF
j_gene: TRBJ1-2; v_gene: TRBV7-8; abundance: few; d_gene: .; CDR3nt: TGTGCCAGCAGCTCCAATGCGGGGTCCAACTATGGCTACACCTTC; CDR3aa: CASSSNAGSNYGYTF
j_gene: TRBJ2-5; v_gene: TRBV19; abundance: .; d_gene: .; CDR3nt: TGTGCCAGTAGTCCGACAAATACCCAAGAGACCCAGTACTTC; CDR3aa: CASSPTNTQETQYF
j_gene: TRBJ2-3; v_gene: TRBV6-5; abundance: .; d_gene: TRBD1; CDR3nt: TGTGCCAGCAGACGACAGGGAACAGATACGCAGTATTTT; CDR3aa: CASRRQGTDTQYF
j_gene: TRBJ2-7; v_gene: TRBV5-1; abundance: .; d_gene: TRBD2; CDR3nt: TGCGCCAGCAGCTTGGGTTTCGCAGCGGGAGAGTACGAGCAGTACTTC; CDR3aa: CASSLGFAAGEYEQYF
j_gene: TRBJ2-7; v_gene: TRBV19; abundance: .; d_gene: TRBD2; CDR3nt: TGTGCCAGTAGTCCCCTGGGACTAGCGGGAGGCTACGAGCAGTACTTC; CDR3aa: CASSPLGLAGGYEQYF
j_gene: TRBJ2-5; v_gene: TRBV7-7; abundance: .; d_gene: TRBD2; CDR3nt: TGTGCTAGCAGCCCCCGTAGCGGGAGGGAGGAGACCCAGTACTTC; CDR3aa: CASSPRSGREETQYF
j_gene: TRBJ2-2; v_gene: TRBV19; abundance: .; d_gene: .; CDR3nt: TGTGCCAGTACCGAGGTCAACACCGGGGAGCTGTTTTTT; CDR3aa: CASTEVNTGELFF
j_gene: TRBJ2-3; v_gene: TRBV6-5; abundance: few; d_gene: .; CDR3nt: TGTGCCAGCAGGGGAGGGACAGGCCCCCTGGATACGCAGTATTTT; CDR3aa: CASRGGTGPLDTQYF
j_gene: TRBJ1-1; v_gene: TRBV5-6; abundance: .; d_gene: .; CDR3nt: TGTGCCAGCAGCCCTAGGATTCGGCGGGCTGAAGCTTTCTTT; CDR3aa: CASSPRIRRAEAFF
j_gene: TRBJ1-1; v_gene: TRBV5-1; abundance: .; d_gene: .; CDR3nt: TGCGCCAGCAGCTCCCAGTCGAACACTGAAGCTTTCTTT; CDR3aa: CASSSQSNTEAFF
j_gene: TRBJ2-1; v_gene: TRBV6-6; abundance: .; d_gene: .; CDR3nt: TGTGCCAGCAGTAATATAGTCAATGAGCAGTTCTTC; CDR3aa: CASSNIVNEQFF
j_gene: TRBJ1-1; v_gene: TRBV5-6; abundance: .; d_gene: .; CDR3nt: TGTGCCAGCAGCTTGCTTACAGGGCGCTACACTGAAGCTTTCTTT; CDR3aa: CASSLLTGRYTEAFF
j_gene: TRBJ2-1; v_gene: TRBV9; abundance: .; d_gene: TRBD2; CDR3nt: TGTGCCAGCAGCTCCCGACTAGCGGGAGGCTCCAATGAGCAGTTCTTC; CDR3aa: CASSSRLAGGSNEQFF
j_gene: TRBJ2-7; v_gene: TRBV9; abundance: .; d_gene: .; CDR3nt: TGTGCCAGCAGCGTAGCCCCTAGGTCCTACGAGCAGTACTTC; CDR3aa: CASSVAPRSYEQYF
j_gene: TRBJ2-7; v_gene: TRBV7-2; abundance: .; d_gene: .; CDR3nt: TGTGCCAGCAGCTACGCCGGGGGCGAGCAGTACTTC; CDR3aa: CASSYAGGEQYF
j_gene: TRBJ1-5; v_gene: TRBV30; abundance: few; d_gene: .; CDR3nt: TGTGCCTGGAGTGTACAGGGCGATCAGCCCCAGCATTTT; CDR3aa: CAWSVQGDQPQHF
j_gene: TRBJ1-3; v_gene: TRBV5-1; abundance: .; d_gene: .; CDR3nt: TGCGCCAGCAGCTTAGATTCTCAGGCCGGCAGGGCCTCTGGAAACACCATATATTTT; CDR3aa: CASSLDSQAGRASGNTIYF
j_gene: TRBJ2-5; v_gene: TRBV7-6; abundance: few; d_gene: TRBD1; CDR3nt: TGTGCCAGCAGCTTAACAGGCAGGGGGCTCCAAGAGACCCAGTACTTC; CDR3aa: CASSLTGRGLQETQYF
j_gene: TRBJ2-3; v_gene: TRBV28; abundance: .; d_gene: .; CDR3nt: TGTGCCACCACCATTGAGGGTGGGTATACGCAGTATTTT; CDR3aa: CATTIEGGYTQYF
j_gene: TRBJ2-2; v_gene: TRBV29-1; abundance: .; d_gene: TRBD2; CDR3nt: TGCAGCGGCTCTAGCGGACCGAACACCGGGGAGCTGTTTTTT; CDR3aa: CSGSSGPNTGELFF